The rows below give T cell receptor beta chains drawn from one sample of a study of Ad26.COV2.S vaccination and SARS-CoV-2 variants. Libraries were prepared by immunoSEQ multiplex PCR; TCRdb keeps only in-frame clonotypes and omits some of them. The sample includes under 300,000 clones, approximately 88% of them seen just once. The sample was peripheral blood, taken in a trial of Ad26.COV2.S vaccine versus placebo. Receptors were obtained from a person between 18 and 59 years old who received the Ad26.COV2.S COVID-19 vaccine or a placebo. Each CDR3 is given with its conserved first and last residue. A D gene is named only where the DNA matches it firmly. Size is stated for part of the rows, as once, few or many counts, or as a class when the clone is expanded.

>TRBJ2-2|NA|TRBV25-1|once
TGTGCCAGCAGTGACAGAACCGGACGTGTCGGGGAGCTGTTTTTT
CASSDRTGRVGELFF
>TRBJ2-6|NA|TRBV27|once
TGTGCCAGCAGTTCACAGGGACTCGGGGCCAACGTCCTGACTTTC
CASSSQGLGANVLTF
>TRBJ2-1|NA|TRBV7-3|NA
TGTGCCAGCAGCCTGGAAGGGCAGAGCTACAATGAGCAGTTCTTC
CASSLEGQSYNEQFF
>TRBJ2-2|NA|TRBV7-3|once
TGTGCCAGCAGCTTAATGCCGGGTTTTATTCTCGGGGAGCTGTTTTTT
CASSLMPGFILGELFF
>TRBJ2-3|NA|TRBV6-1|NA
TGTGCCAGCAGTGAATGGATAGGGGAGGGCACAGATACGCAGTATTTT
CASSEWIGEGTDTQYF
>TRBJ2-5|TRBD1|TRBV5-1|NA
TGCGCCAGCAGCTGGGGAAGGGGGCGGAGTGAGACCCAGTACTTC
CASSWGRGRSETQYF
>TRBJ2-2|NA|TRBV6-2/TRBV6-3|NA
TGTGCCAGCAGTCAAGCGGTCACCGGGGAGCTGTTTTTT
CASSQAVTGELFF
>TRBJ2-1|NA|TRBV4-1|NA
TGCGCCAGCAGCCAAGATGGAACTATCGATGAGCAGTTCTTC
CASSQDGTIDEQFF
>TRBJ2-7|NA|TRBV2|NA
TGTGCCAGCAGAAGGGGAGGAATTCAGTACGAGCAGTACTTC
CASRRGGIQYEQYF
>TRBJ1-2|NA|TRBV12-3/TRBV12-4|NA
TGTGCCAGCAGTTTTCGGGGTTTGTATGGCTACACCTTC
CASSFRGLYGYTF
>TRBJ2-7|NA|TRBV4-3|NA
TGCGCCAGCAGCCAAGACGGCTGGGGAAGCCACACCTCCTACGAGCAGTACTTC
CASSQDGWGSHTSYEQYF
>TRBJ1-3|NA|TRBV6-5|NA
TGTGCCAGCAGGAGTACTTTTTCAGGAAACACCATATATTTT
CASRSTFSGNTIYF
>TRBJ2-1|TRBD2|TRBV25-1|NA
TGTGCCAGCGGCTTTACGGGACTAGCTGGTCCGTCTTTCTTC
CASGFTGLAGPSFF
>TRBJ2-1|TRBD1|TRBV6-2/TRBV6-3|NA
TGTGCCAGCAGTACAAACAGGGGTAGGAACAATGAGCAGTTCTTC
CASSTNRGRNNEQFF
>TRBJ1-3|NA|TRBV11-2|few
TGTGCCAGCACCGGCTCCCGAGGAAACACCATATATTTT
CASTGSRGNTIYF
>TRBJ2-5|TRBD2|TRBV2|NA
TGTGCCAGCAGCCGGACTAGCGGGAGGGGAGAGACCCAGTACTTC
CASSRTSGRGETQYF
>TRBJ2-2|NA|TRBV2|NA
TGTGCCAGCCGTCTCGGGGCCGAGAACACCGGGGAGCTGTTTTTT
CASRLGAENTGELFF
>TRBJ1-1|NA|TRBV5-4|NA
TGTGCCAGCAGCTTAGCGGGGGGCGACCGGACTTTCTTT
CASSLAGGDRTFF